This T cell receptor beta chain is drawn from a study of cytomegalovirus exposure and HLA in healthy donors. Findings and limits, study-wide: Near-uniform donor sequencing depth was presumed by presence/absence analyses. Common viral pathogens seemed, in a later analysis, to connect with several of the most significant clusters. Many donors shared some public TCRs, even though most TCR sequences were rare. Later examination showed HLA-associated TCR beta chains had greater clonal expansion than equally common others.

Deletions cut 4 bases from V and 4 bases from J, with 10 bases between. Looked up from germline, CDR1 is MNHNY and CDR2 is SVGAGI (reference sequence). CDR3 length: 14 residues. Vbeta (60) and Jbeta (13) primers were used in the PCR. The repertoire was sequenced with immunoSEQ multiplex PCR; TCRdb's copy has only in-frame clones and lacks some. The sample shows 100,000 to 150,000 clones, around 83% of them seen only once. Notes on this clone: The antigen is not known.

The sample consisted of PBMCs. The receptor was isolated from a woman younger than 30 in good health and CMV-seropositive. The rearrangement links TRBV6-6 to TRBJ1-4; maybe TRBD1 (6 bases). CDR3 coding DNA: TGTGCCAGCAGTTCTCGGGACAATAATGAAAAACTGTTTTTT. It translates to CASSSRDNNEKLFF.